This entry lists 18 T cell receptor beta chains sequenced from one sample in a study of T cells in Graves' hyperthyroidism and ophthalmopathy. The CDR3 regions of TCR beta were amplified from RNA transcripts. HTBI primers drove first-round RT-PCR of the TCR CDR3. Using its own MiXCR run on the multiplex PCR reads, TCRdb lists one record per CDR3 protein. The table lists a few hundred thousand distinct CDR3 sequences, around 15% of them singletons. Sequencing input: blood. These receptors all come from a woman in her thirties or forties with Graves' ophthalmopathy.

Ten or more counts support this clonotype. The chain couples TRBV2 to TRBJ2-7; unclear D gene. Germline V gives CDR1 SNHLY, CDR2 FYNNEI. CDR3 length: 11 residues. Deletions cut 6 bases from V and 5 bases from J, with 8 bases between. CDR3 loop: CASRVSNEQYF. In nucleotides, the CDR3 is TGTGCCAGCAGAGTATCAAACGAGCAGTACTTC.

This clonotype was recorded a few times. The genes are TRBV6-2 or TRBV6-3 and TRBJ2-7; unclear D gene. CDR1 and CDR2 from the germline V gene are MNHEY and SVGEGT. V was shortened by 0 bases and J by 3 bases, with 12 bases between the two germline ends. CDR3 length equals 15 residues. The CDR3 is CASSYSYDTLYEQYF. CDR3 nucleotides: TGTGCCAGCAGTTACTCCTACGACACCCTCTACGAGCAGTACTTC.

There are many counts of this clonotype. This chain links TRBV19 with TRBJ1-2; 11 nucleotides align to TRBD1. The CDR3 covers 15 residues. The germline V gene encodes CDR1 LNHDA and CDR2 SQIVND (reference sequence). The V gene end was trimmed by 5 bases and the J gene end by 5 bases; junction bases not matched to a gene: 7. CDR3 sequence reads: CASSFGQGAEYGYTF. In DNA, the CDR3 is TGTGCCAGTAGTTTCGGACAGGGGGCTGAATATGGCTACACCTTC.

The rearrangement uses TRBV4-2 and TRBJ2-1, with D possibly matching TRBD2 (7 bases). Trimming left V 4 bases short and J 6 bases short, with 16 bases between. The CDR3 contains 15 residues. The germline V gene encodes CDR1 LGHNA and CDR2 YNFKEQ. The CDR3 here is CASSLGGGQVNEQFF. The CDR3 region has the DNA TGTGCCAGCAGCCTAGGGGGGGGGCAAGTCAATGAGCAGTTCTTC.

On this clonotype: Given a much more abundant clone one base away, this may be a read error. The chain uses TRBV27 and TRBJ2-7; a weak D match, TRBD1 (6 bases). The CDR3 covers 15 residues. Germline values: CDR1 MNHEY, CDR2 SMNVEV (reference sequence). The CDR3, as DNA: TGTGCCGGCAGTCCACGAAACAGGGCGTCCTACGAGCAGTACTTC. Translated, it gives CAGSPRNRASYEQYF.

This clonotype was observed a handful of times. V is TRBV10-3 and J is TRBJ2-1, with 8 bases fitting TRBD2. The CDR3 covers 16 residues. V trimming: 0 bases; J trimming: 6 bases; junction bases outside the gene matches: 7. CDR1 is ENHRY and CDR2 is SYGVKD in the germline V gene. DNA for the CDR3: TGTGCCATCAGTGAGTCGACCGGGACTAGGTCCAATGAGCAGTTCTTC. The encoded protein is CAISESTGTRSNEQFF.

This clonotype was found many times. The rearrangement uses TRBV28 and TRBJ2-5; D not resolved. The CDR3 is 13 amino acids. Germline assignment: CDR1 MDHEN and CDR2 SYDVKM. V was trimmed by 6 bases and J by 7 bases, leaving 15 bases between them. The CDR3 region is CASSPSDLWTQYF. CDR3 nucleotides: TGTGCCAGCAGCCCCAGTGACCTATGGACCCAGTACTTC.

The rearrangement uses TRBV5-4 and TRBJ1-2; no clear D. V shed 3 bases and J shed 8 bases, with 11 bases lying between them. The CDR3 has 12 amino acids. Germline CDR1 SGHNT, CDR2 YYREEE (reference sequence). CDR3 residues: CASSSLLGGYTF. CDR3 nucleotides: TGTGCCAGCAGCTCTCTCCTCGGGGGCTACACCTTC.

This clonotype has ten or more counts. This chain uses TRBV2 with TRBJ1-6; 8 bases agree with TRBD1. Trimming cost V 2 bases and J 8 bases; bases outside gene matches: 8. The germline CDR1 and CDR2 sequences are SNHLY and FYNNEI. The CDR3 contains 16 residues. The CDR3 loop reads CASSETRDRGDSPLHF. The CDR3, as DNA: TGTGCCAGCAGTGAAACGCGCGACAGGGGAGATTCACCCCTCCACTTT.

A few counts support this clonotype. This sequence joins TRBV7-6 and TRBJ2-6; 8 bases agree with TRBD1. Germline V lookup: CDR1 SGHVS, CDR2 FNYEAQ. V shed 1 base, J shed 3 bases, and the junction held 8 bases outside the gene matches. CDR3 length: 18 amino acids. The CDR3 reads CASSLGGTGMGGANVLTF. The CDR3 DNA sequence: TGTGCCAGCAGCTTAGGGGGGACAGGCATGGGTGGGGCCAACGTCCTGACTTTC.

The chain is built from TRBV4-2 and TRBJ2-7; D ambiguous. The CDR3 loop spans 12 amino acids. Trimming left V 4 bases short and J 6 bases short, with 10 bases between. Germline V CDR1 and CDR2: LGHNA, YNFKEQ. CDR3 amino acids: CASSPTTFEQYF. The CDR3 nucleotides are TGTGCCAGCAGCCCAACAACTTTCGAGCAGTACTTC.

There are many counts of this clonotype. The chain recombines TRBV5-1 with TRBJ2-5; D unclear. V was cut by 7 bases and J by 4 bases, with 17 bases left in between. Looked up from germline, CDR1 is SGHRS and CDR2 is YFSETQ. The CDR3 spans 14 residues. CDR3: CASGRHPQGETQYF. CDR3 in DNA: TGCGCCAGCGGAAGACACCCCCAAGGAGAGACCCAGTACTTC.

This clonotype has a handful of counts. The chain recombines TRBV12-3 or TRBV12-4 with TRBJ1-2; tentatively, D is TRBD1 (6 bases). This CDR3 has 13 amino acids. V lost 3 bases and J lost 7, with 12 bases in between. In DNA form, the CDR3 reads TGTGCCAGCAGTTTTTCAGGGGAGTTTGGCTACACCTTC. It is translated as CASSFSGEFGYTF.

This clonotype was counted at least ten times. V is TRBV4-1 and J is TRBJ1-4; tentatively, D is TRBD1 (6 bases). This CDR3 spans 16 amino acids. The V end was cut by 4 bases, the J end by 8 bases, with 20 bases between. Germline V gene sequence: CDR1 MGHRA, CDR2 YSYEKL. The CDR3 sequence is CASSRYGGQASEKLFF. Here the CDR3 DNA reads TGCGCCAGCAGCCGCTACGGGGGGCAGGCAAGCGAAAAACTGTTTTTT.

In its sample, this clonotype was seen many times. The chain is built from TRBV5-1 and TRBJ2-1; D is possibly TRBD2 (6 bases). Germline CDR1 and CDR2: SGHRS and YFSETQ. This CDR3 comprises 14 residues. V lost 4 bases to trimming and J lost 5 bases, with 13 bases between them. The CDR3 spells CASSSLAKDNEQFF. CDR3 nucleotides: TGCGCCAGCAGCAGCCTAGCGAAGGACAATGAGCAGTTCTTC.

This clonotype was seen repeatedly, ten times or more. V usage is TRBV20-1 and J usage is TRBJ2-7; a weak D match, TRBD1 (7 bases). V was clipped by 0 bases and J by 4 bases, with 13 bases between them. CDR3 length: 14 amino acids. Looked up from germline, CDR1 is DFQATT and CDR2 is SNEGSKA (reference sequence). The DNA of the CDR3 is TGCAGTGCTAGAGATCCCAGGGGGGCGTACGAGCAGTACTTC. This sequence encodes CSARDPRGAYEQYF.

This sequence joins TRBV18 and TRBJ1-2; D call uncertain. Germline-derived CDR1 and CDR2 are KGHSH and LQKENI. The CDR3 runs 14 residues. The ends were cut back, 6 bases at V and 5 bases at J, with 16 bases in the middle. The CDR3 sequence is CASSPAVREYGYTF. Here the CDR3 DNA reads TGTGCCAGCTCCCCGGCGGTGAGGGAATATGGCTACACCTTC. The whole variable domain, remainder taken from reference TRBV18 and TRBJ1-2, is NAGVMQNPRHLVRRRGQEARLRCSPMKGHSHVYWYRQLPEEGLKFMVYLQKENIIDESGMPKERFSAEFPKEGPSILRIQQVVRGDSAAYFCASSPAVREYGYTFGSGTRLTVV.

This clonotype came up many times. The rearrangement joins TRBV28 to TRBJ1-2; maybe TRBD1 (5 bases). Per germline, CDR1 MDHEN and CDR2 SYDVKM. The CDR3 has 14 amino acids. V was trimmed by 3 bases and J by 6 bases, leaving 14 bases between them. The CDR3: CASSFYGAAHGYTF. The DNA of the CDR3 is TGTGCCAGCAGTTTCTATGGGGCAGCCCATGGCTACACCTTC.